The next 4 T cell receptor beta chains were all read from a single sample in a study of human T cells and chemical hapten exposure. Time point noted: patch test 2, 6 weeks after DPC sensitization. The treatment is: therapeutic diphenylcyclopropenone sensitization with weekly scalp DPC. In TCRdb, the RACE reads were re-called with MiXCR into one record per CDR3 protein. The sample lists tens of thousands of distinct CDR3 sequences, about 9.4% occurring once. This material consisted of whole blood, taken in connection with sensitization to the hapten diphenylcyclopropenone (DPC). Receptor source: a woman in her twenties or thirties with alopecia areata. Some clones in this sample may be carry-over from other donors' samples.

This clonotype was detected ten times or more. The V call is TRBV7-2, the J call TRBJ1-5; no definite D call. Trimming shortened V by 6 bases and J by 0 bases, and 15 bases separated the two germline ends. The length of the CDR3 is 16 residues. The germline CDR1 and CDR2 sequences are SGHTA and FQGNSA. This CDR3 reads CASSSHVDLSNQPQHF. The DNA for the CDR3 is TGTGCCAGCAGTTCTCATGTGGACCTTAGCAATCAGCCCCAGCATTTT.

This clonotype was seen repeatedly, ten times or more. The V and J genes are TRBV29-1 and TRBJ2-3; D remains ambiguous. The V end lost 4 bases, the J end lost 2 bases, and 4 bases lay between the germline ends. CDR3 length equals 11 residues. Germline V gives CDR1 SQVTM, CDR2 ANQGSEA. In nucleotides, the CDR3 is TGCAGCGTTGCGGCCACAGATACGCAGTATTTT. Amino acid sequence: CSVAATDTQYF.

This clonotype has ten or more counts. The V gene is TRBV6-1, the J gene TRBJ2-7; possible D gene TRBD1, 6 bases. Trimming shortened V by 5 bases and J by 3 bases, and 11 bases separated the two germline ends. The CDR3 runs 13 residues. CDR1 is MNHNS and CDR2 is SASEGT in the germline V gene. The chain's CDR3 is CASSWDTYYEQYF. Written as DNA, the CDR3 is TGTGCCAGCAGTTGGGACACATACTACGAGCAGTACTTC.

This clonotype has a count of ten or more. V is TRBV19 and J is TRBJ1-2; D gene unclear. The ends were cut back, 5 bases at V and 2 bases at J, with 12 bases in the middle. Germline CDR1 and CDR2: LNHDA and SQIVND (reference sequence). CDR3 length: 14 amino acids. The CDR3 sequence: CASSLSDKNYGYTF. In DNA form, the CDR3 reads TGTGCCAGTAGTTTATCCGACAAGAACTATGGCTACACCTTC.